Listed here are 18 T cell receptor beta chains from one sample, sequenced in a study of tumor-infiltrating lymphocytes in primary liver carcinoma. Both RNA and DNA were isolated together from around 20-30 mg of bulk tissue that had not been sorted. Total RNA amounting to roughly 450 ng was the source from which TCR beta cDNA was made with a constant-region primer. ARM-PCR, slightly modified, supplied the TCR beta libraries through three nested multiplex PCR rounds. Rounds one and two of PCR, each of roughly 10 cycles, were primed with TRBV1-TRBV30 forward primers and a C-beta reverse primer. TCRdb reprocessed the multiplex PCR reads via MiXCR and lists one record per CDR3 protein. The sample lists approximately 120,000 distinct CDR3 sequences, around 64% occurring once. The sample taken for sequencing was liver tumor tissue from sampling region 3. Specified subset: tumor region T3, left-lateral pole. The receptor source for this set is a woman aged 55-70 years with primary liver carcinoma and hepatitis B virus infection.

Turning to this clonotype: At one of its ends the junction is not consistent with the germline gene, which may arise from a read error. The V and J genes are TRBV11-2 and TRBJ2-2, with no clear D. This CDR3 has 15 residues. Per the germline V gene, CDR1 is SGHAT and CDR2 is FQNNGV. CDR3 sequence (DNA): TGTGCCAGCAACTTAATTCTGGAGAACACCGGGGAGCTGTTTTTT. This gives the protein CASNLILENTGELFF.

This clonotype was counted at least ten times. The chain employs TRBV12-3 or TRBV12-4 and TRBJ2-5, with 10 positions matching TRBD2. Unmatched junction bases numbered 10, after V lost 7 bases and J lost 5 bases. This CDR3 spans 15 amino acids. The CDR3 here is CASNTLAGRGETQYF. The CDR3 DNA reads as TGTGCCAGCAACACACTAGCGGGAAGGGGGGAGACCCAGTACTTC.

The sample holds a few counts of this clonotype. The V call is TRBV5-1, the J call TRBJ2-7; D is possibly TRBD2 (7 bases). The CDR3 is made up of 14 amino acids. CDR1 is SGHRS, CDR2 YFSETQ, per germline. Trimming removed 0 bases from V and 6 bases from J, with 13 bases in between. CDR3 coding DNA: TGCGCCAGCAGCTTGGACGTCGGGGGGCTCGAGCAGTACTTC. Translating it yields CASSLDVGGLEQYF.

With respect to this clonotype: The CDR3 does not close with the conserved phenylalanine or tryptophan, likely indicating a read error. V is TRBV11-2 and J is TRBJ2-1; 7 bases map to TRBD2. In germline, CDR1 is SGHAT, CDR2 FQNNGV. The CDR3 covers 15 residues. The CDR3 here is CANSLGGGRLGEQFL. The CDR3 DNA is TGTGCCAACAGCTTAGGAGGCGGGAGACTTGGTGAGCAGTTCTTG.

The CDR3 nucleotides are TGCAGCGCCGGACATGTTGGAAATTCACCCCTCCACTTT. Translating gives CSAGHVGNSPLHF. The chain is built from TRBV29-1 and TRBJ1-6; TRBD1 might be the D (5 bases). V was trimmed by 7 bases and J by 7 bases, leaving 14 bases between them. CDR1 is SQVTM, CDR2 ANQGSEA, per germline. There are 13 residues in the CDR3.

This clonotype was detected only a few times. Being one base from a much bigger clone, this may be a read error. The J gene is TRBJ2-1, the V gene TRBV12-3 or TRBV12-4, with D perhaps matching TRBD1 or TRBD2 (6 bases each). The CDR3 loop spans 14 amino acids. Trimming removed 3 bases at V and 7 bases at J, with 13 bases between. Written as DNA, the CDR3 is TGTGCCAGCAGTTTGACAGGCGGACTAAATGAGCAGTTCTTC. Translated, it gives CASSLTGGLNEQFF.

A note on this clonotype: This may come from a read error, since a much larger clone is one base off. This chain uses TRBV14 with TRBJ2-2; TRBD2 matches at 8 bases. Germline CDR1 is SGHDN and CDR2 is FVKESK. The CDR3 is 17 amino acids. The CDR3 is CAGSKLGGLANTGELFF. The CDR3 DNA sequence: TGTGCCGGCAGCAAACTGGGGGGACTAGCGAACACCGGGGAGCTGTTTTTT.

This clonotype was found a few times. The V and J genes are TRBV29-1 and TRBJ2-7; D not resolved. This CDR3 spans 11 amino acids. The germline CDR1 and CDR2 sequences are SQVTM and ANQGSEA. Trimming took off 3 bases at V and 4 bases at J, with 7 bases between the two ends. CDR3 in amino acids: CSVDGSYEQYF. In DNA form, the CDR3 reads TGCAGCGTTGACGGCTCATACGAGCAGTACTTC.

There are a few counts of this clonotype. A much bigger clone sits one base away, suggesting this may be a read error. The CDR3: CASSFYRSYNSPLHF. The CDR3, as DNA: TGTGCCAGCAGCTTCTACAGATCCTATAATTCACCCCTCCACTTT. V usage is TRBV11-1 and J usage is TRBJ1-6; D remains unclear. CDR3 length equals 15 residues. V lost 3 bases to trimming and J lost 1 base, with 7 bases between them. Germline-derived CDR1 and CDR2 are SGHAT and FQDESV (reference sequence).

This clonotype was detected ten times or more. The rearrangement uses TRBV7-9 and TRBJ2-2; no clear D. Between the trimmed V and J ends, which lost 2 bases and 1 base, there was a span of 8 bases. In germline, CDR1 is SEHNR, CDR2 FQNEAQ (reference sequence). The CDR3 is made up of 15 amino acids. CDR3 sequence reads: CASSLSGQNTGELFF. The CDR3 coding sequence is TGTGCCAGCAGCTTATCCGGCCAGAACACCGGGGAGCTGTTTTTT.

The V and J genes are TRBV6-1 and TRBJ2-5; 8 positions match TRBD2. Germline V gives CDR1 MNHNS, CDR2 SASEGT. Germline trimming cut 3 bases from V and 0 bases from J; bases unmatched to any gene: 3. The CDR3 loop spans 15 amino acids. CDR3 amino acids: CASSESAGDQETQYF. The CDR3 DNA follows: TGTGCCAGCAGTGAGTCAGCGGGAGACCAAGAGACCCAGTACTTC.

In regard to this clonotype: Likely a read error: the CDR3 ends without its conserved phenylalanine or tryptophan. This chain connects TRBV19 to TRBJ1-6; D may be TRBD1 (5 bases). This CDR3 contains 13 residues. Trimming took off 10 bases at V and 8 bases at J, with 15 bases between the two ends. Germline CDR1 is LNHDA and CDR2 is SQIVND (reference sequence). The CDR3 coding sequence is TGTGCCACTTCTCAGGGAAATTATTCACCCCTCCACTGT. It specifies CATSQGNYSPLHC.

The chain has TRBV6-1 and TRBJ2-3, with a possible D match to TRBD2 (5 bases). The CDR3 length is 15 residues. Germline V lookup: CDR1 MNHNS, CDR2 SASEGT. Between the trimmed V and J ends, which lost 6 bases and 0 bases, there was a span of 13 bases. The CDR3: CASRTQRISTDTQYF. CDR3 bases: TGTGCCAGCAGAACCCAGCGGATTAGCACAGATACGCAGTATTTT.

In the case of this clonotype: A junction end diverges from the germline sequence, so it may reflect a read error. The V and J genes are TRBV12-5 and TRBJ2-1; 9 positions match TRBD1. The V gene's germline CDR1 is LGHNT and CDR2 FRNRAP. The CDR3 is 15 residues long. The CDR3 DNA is TGTGCTAGCGGTTCCGGACAGGGGCTTAGCAATGAGCAGTTCTTC. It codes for CASGSGQGLSNEQFF.

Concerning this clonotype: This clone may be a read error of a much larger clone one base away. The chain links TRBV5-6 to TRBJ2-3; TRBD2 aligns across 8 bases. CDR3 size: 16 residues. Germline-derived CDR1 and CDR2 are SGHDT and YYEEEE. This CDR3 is CASSLKGLGSPDTLYF. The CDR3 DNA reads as TGTGCCAGCAGCTTGAAGGGACTAGGATCCCCAGATACGCTGTATTTT.

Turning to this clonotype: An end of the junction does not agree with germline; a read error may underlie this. CDR3 sequence: CSVDGSYEQHF. CDR3 DNA: TGCAGCGTTGACGGCTCCTACGAGCAGCACTTC. V is TRBV29-1 and J is TRBJ2-7; unclear D gene. This CDR3 region has 11 residues. CDR1 and CDR2 from the germline V gene are SQVTM and ANQGSEA.

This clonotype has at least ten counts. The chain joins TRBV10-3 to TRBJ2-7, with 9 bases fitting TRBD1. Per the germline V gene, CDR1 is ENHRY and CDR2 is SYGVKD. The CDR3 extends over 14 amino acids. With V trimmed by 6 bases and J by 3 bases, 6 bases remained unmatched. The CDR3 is CAISPTGQGYEQYF. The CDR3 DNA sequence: TGTGCCATCAGCCCAACGGGACAGGGCTACGAGCAGTACTTC.

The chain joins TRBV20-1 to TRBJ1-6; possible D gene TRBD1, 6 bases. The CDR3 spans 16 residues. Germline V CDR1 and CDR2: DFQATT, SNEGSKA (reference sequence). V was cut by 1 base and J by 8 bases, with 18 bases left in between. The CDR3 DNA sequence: TGCAGTGCTAGAGTTTGGGGGCGGATAAGAGATTCACCCCTCCACTTT. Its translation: CSARVWGRIRDSPLHF.